This entry describes one T cell receptor (beta chain). The antigen is unknown. This specimen comes from a study of T cell clonotyping in hematopoietic cell transplantation. General study findings and limits: After transplant, recipient diversity fell while pathologically expanded clonotypes grew through day 180.

Sequencing used immunoSEQ multiplex PCR; TCRdb keeps in-frame clones, though not all of them. The sample consists of around 11,000 clones, about 88% of them appearing once. Germline V gene sequence: CDR1 SGHVS, CDR2 FQNEAQ. The germline V and J ends were trimmed by 5 bases and 1 base, with 13 bases remaining between them. The CDR3 runs to 15 residues. This receptor was obtained from a female patient aged 60 to 70 who had an allogeneic stem cell transplant from an unrelated donor, so the T cells may come from the graft donor. Some clones in this sample may be carry-over from other donors' samples. The chain combines TRBV7-8 with TRBJ2-3; possible D gene TRBD2, 5 bases. The material was PBMCs, obtained 100 days after allogeneic stem cell transplant. The chain's CDR3 is CASSATSFRTDTQYF. The CDR3 DNA reads TGTGCCAGCAGCGCTACTAGTTTTCGCACAGATACGCAGTATTTT.